Included here is one TCR beta chain sequence, with context. Methods used by the authors: The authors estimated nucleated cell counts from reference gene primer amplification. Only in-frame clones appear in the TCRdb table, and some are missing; sequencing was by immunoSEQ multiplex PCR. D and trimming come from the DNA, and the V and J calls and clone size come from that table. The sample records about 59,000 clones, 90% to 95% being singletons. This sample was included in a study of blood T cell repertoires in COVID-19. Study-wide context: Nucleic acid was either cDNA or gDNA, and it came from T cells, B-cell-depleted T cells, or PBMCs.

CDR1 is MDHEN, CDR2 SYDVKM, per germline. There are 15 residues in the CDR3. With 6 bases removed from V and 1 base from J, the gap between germline ends came to 15 bases. The rearrangement uses TRBV28 and TRBJ1-1, with D unresolved. Sequenced: peripheral blood. The clonotype originates from a human donor in a cohort sampled during active COVID-19. CDR3 coding DNA: TGTGCCAGCAGGCCTGGGAGGGCGTGGAACACTGAAGCTTTCTTT. Encoded protein: CASRPGRAWNTEAFF.